This T cell receptor beta chain was sequenced during a study of metastatic and nonmetastatic thyroid tumors. Background on the study: Peripheral blood and tumor or nodule samples from malignant and benign thyroid patients were compared. Regarding the study as a whole: Within blood and tumor, benign nodules reportedly had significantly lower TCR beta diversity than malignant thyroid tumors did.

V shed 7 bases and J 4 bases; nucleotides not matched to a gene: 3. In germline, CDR1 is SQVTM, CDR2 ANQGSEA. The CDR3 spans 12 residues. As handled by the study authors: A papillary thyroid cancer distant-metastasis classifier was built from CDR3 differences across clinicopathological groups. TCRdb called clones again from the PCR reads with MiXCR. TCRdb's processing, not the authors' own work, is the source of the V and J calls. The sample has around 31,000 clones, roughly 20% seen once. This clone has a handful of counts. What it binds is not known. One base away lies a much larger clone, so this may be a sequencing read error. This sample also contains other DNA sequences that code for the same CDR3. No patient received treatment before thyroid surgery.

The rearrangement joins TRBV29-1 to TRBJ2-1; TRBD1 aligns across 8 bases. The sequenced sample consisted of tumor tissue. The receptor's source is a male donor with papillary thyroid cancer or a benign thyroid nodule (not recorded which). Some clones in this sample may be carry-over from other donors' samples. The CDR3 sequence is CSAGGAYNEQFF. CDR3 sequence (DNA): TGCAGCGCAGGGGGCGCATACAATGAGCAGTTCTTC.